Listed here is a single TCR beta chain. Its antigen remains unidentified. TCRdb's table, derived via immunoSEQ multiplex PCR, lists solely in-frame clones and lacks some. The repertoire holds 85,000 to 100,000 clones, roughly nine tenths seen once, with roughly 0.099% in the top ten. The data originate from a study of graft-versus-host responses after intestinal transplantation. Study-level results: Graft-donor T cell macrochimerism in patients accompanied high graft-versus-host to host-versus-graft clonal ratios in allografts.

Germline V gives CDR1 SEHNR, CDR2 FQNEAQ (reference sequence). The V end was cut by 5 bases, the J end by 2 bases, with 14 bases between. The CDR3 contains 15 residues. The sequencing here drew on unstimulated CD4+ T cells sorted from spleen or lymph node cells, taken before intestinal transplant. The gene calls are TRBV7-9 and TRBJ2-3; D is undetermined. The TCR sequence derives from a human donor who received an intestinal transplant. CDR3 DNA sequence: TGTGCCAGCAGCCCCCAGACAACCCTCACAGATACGCAGTATTTT. This sequence encodes CASSPQTTLTDTQYF.